The 17 T cell receptor beta chains below come from one sample, sequenced in a study of OX40 agonist ivuxolimab in advanced cancers. TCRdb's table, derived via immunoSEQ multiplex PCR, lists solely in-frame clones and lacks some. The data hold fewer than 40,000 clones, with less than 90% observed a single time. The sample here was CD4+ or CD8+ T cells sorted from blood, taken in a trial of the OX40 agonist ivuxolimab. The receptors come from an adult with an advanced solid tumor such as melanoma, head and neck, liver or kidney cancer.

The chain carries TRBV11-2 and TRBJ2-1; D unresolved. The CDR3 is 13 amino acids. The germline V gene has CDR1 SGHAT and CDR2 FQNNGV. V was clipped by 6 bases and J by 8 bases, with 14 bases between them. The CDR3 DNA is TGTGCCAGCAGGTTGGAAGGGAAACATGAGCAGTTCTTC. It yields the protein CASRLEGKHEQFF.

Here the CDR3 DNA reads TGTGCCAGCAGCCTGACAGCATACACTGAAGCTTTCTTT. Encoded protein: CASSLTAYTEAFF. The chain uses TRBV5-5 and TRBJ1-1, with D maybe TRBD1 (5 bases). CDR3 size: 13 residues. V gave up 4 bases and J gave up 3 bases, with 10 bases separating them. CDR1 is SGHKS, CDR2 YYEKEE, per germline (reference sequence). Full variable domain (remainder filled in from reference TRBV5-5 and TRBJ1-1): DAGVTQSPTHLIKTRGQQVTLRCSPISGHKSVSWYQQVLGQGPQFIFQYYEKEERGRGNFPDRFSARQFPNYSSELNVNALLLGDSALYLCASSLTAYTEAFFGQGTRLTVV.

The chain is built from TRBV6-6 and TRBJ2-3, with D maybe TRBD2 (6 bases). Trimming took off 5 bases at V and 5 bases at J, with 11 bases between the two ends. The CDR3 loop spans 13 amino acids. In germline, CDR1 is MNHNY, CDR2 SVGAGI (reference sequence). This CDR3 reads CASSPRDLDTQYF. The CDR3 DNA is TGTGCCAGCAGTCCCCGGGACTTAGATACGCAGTATTTT.

The gene calls are TRBV18 and TRBJ2-1; TRBD1 matches 7 bases. The junction had 4 bases not matched to a gene; V was cut back by 3 bases and J by 2 bases. Looked up from germline, CDR1 is KGHSH and CDR2 is LQKENI. This CDR3 contains 15 residues. The CDR3 loop is CASSPDRTAYNEQFF. CDR3 sequence (DNA): TGTGCCAGCTCACCGGACAGGACGGCCTACAATGAGCAGTTCTTC.

To note about this clone: The junction does not match germline at one end; this may be a read error. The CDR3: CASKPQNLDF. CDR3 sequence (DNA): TGTGCCAGCAAACCCCAAAATTTGGATTTT. The chain is built from TRBV27 and TRBJ1-5, with D uncertain. This CDR3 spans 10 amino acids. Looked up from germline, CDR1 is MNHEY and CDR2 is SMNVEV (reference sequence).

This clone appeared many times. The chain recombines TRBV7-9 with TRBJ2-7; D may be TRBD2 (6 bases). The ends were cut back, 3 bases at V and 0 bases at J, with 18 bases in the middle. The CDR3 has 17 residues. CDR1 is SEHNR and CDR2 is FQNEAQ in the germline V gene (reference sequence). As DNA, the CDR3 is TGTGCCAGCAGCTTTGGGGCGGAGGGGACGAGCTCCTACGAGCAGTACTTC. This translates into CASSFGAEGTSSYEQYF.

This clone was seen only a few times. The rearrangement links TRBV28 to TRBJ2-7; no clear D gene. This CDR3 is 10 amino acids long. Germline-derived CDR1 and CDR2 are MDHEN and SYDVKM. With 6 bases removed from V and 4 bases from J, the gap between germline ends came to 4 bases. Here the CDR3 DNA reads TGTGCCAGCAGCGATTACGAGCAGTACTTC. It translates to CASSDYEQYF.

The V and J genes are TRBV7-6 and TRBJ1-1; the D is unclear. CDR1 is SGHVS and CDR2 is FNYEAQ in the germline V gene. Trimming removed 0 bases from V and 1 base from J, with 3 bases in between. This CDR3 comprises 13 residues. The CDR3 region has the DNA TGTGCCAGCAGCTTAGCCGAGAACACTGAAGCTTTCTTT. Amino acid sequence: CASSLAENTEAFF.

This chain joins TRBV28 and TRBJ2-7, with no clear D. CDR3 length: 14 residues. Trimming left V 2 bases short and J 5 bases short, with 13 bases between. Germline CDR1 is MDHEN and CDR2 is SYDVKM. CDR3 bases: TGTGCCAGCAGTTTAGACAATTCCCCCCACGAGCAGTACTTC. Residues: CASSLDNSPHEQYF.

The chain employs TRBV5-1 and TRBJ2-5; D not resolved. Germline V gene lookup returns CDR1 SGHRS and CDR2 YFSETQ. This CDR3 contains 15 residues. V shed 0 bases and J shed 1 base, with 10 bases lying between them. CDR3 DNA: TGCGCCAGCAGCTTGGTAGACGAACCCCAAGAGACCCAGTACTTC. This sequence encodes CASSLVDEPQETQYF.

The chain combines TRBV2 with TRBJ2-1; possible D gene TRBD2, 6 bases. This CDR3 is 16 amino acids long. Germline V lookup: CDR1 SNHLY, CDR2 FYNNEI. Trimming took 11 bases from V and 2 from J, leaving 22 bases between them. CDR3 amino acids: CAVVQEGRFPYNEQFF. CDR3 sequence (DNA): TGTGCCGTCGTTCAGGAGGGCCGGTTCCCCTACAATGAGCAGTTCTTC.

The V gene is TRBV15, the J gene TRBJ2-3; D is undetermined. CDR3 size: 14 residues. Germline-derived CDR1 and CDR2 are LNHNV and YYDKDF (reference sequence). V lost 3 bases and J lost 6, with 13 bases in between. CDR3 sequence reads: CATSRLVPVDTQYF. The DNA for the CDR3 is TGTGCCACCAGCAGGCTAGTACCCGTGGATACGCAGTATTTT.

This clone is deemed medium-sized (0.01 to 0.1%). This chain links TRBV19 with TRBJ2-6; 8 nucleotides agree with TRBD1. The CDR3 runs 16 residues. Germline CDR1 is LNHDA and CDR2 is SQIVND (reference sequence). The V and J ends lost 5 bases and 0 bases, in that order; junction bases with no gene match: 3. DNA of the CDR3: TGTGCCAGTAGTGCAACAGGGGGCTCTGGGGCCAACGTCCTGACTTTC. Translating it yields CASSATGGSGANVLTF.

V usage is TRBV6-4 and J usage is TRBJ2-2, with TRBD2 identical over 10 bases. Germline V gene data show CDR1 as MRHNA and CDR2 as SNTAGT. V was clipped by 4 bases and J by 3 bases; unmatched bases: 2. The CDR3 covers 15 residues. In DNA form, the CDR3 reads TGTGCCAGCAGTGCCGGGACTAGCGACACCGGGGAGCTGTTTTTT. Its translation is CASSAGTSDTGELFF.

Comments on this clone: This may be a read error: a much more frequent sequence differs by one nucleotide. This rearrangement joins TRBV7-9 to TRBJ2-5; possibly TRBD1 for D (6 bases). The V end was cut by 5 bases, the J end by 3 bases, with 10 bases between. CDR3 size: 13 residues. Germline assignment: CDR1 SEHNR and CDR2 FQNEAQ (reference sequence). CDR3 nucleotide sequence: TGTGCCAGCAGCCGGACAGTGGAAGAGACCCAGTACTTC. The encoded protein is CASSRTVEETQYF.

The V gene is TRBV5-1, the J gene TRBJ2-5, with 8 bases aligning to TRBD1. The DNA end lines up better with TRBJ2-7; the J call may be wrong. The V gene's germline CDR1 is SGHRS and CDR2 YFSETQ. There are 14 residues in the CDR3. In DNA, the CDR3 is TGCGCCAGCAGCCCCGGGACAGGCAACTACGAGCAGTACTTC. This encodes CASSPGTGNYEQYF.

The chain carries TRBV6-5 and TRBJ2-4; D not resolved. Germline V gene lookup returns CDR1 MNHEY and CDR2 SVGAGI. The CDR3 has 12 amino acids. V lost 7 bases and J 2 bases, leaving 6 bases between the germline ends. The CDR3 here is CASKGPKNIQYF. In nucleotides, the CDR3 is TGTGCCAGCAAAGGGCCCAAAAACATTCAGTACTTC.